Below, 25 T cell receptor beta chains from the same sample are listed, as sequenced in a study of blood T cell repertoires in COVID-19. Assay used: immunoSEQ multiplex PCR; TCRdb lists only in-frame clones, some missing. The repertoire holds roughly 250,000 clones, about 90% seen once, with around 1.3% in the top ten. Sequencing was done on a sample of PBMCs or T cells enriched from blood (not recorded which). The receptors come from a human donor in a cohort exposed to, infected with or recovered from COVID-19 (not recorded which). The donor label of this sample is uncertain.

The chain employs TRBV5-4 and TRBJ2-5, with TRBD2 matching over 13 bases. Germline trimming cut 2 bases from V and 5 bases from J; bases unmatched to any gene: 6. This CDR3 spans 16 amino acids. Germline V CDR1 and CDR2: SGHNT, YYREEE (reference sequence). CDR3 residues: CASSLPGLAGLETQYF. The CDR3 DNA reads TGTGCCAGCAGCTTACCGGGACTAGCGGGGTTGGAGACCCAGTACTTC.

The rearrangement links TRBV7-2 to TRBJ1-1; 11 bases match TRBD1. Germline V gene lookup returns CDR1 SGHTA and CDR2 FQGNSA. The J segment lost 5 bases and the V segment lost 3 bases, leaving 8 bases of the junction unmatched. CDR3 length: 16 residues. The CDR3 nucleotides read TGTGCCAGCAGCTTGGCCGGGACAGGGGGGAGAACTGAAGCTTTCTTT. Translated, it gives CASSLAGTGGRTEAFF.

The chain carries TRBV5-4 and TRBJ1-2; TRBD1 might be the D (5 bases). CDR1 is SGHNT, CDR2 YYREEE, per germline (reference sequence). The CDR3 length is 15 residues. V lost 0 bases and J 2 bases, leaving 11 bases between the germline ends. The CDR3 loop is CASSLASDSNYGYTF. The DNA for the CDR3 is TGTGCCAGCAGCTTGGCCAGCGACAGCAACTATGGCTACACCTTC.

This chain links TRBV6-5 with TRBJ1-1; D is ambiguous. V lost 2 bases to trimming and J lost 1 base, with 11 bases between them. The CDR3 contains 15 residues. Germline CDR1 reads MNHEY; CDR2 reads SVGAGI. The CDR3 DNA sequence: TGTGCCAGCAGTTACCGAACAAGATCGAACACTGAAGCTTTCTTT. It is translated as CASSYRTRSNTEAFF.

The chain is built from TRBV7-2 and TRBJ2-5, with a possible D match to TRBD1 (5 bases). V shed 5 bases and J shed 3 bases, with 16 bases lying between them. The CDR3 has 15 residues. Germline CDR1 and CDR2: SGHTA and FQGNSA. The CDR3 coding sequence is TGTGCCAGCAGCCCCCTCGCAGGGATGGAAGAGACCCAGTACTTC. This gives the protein CASSPLAGMEETQYF.

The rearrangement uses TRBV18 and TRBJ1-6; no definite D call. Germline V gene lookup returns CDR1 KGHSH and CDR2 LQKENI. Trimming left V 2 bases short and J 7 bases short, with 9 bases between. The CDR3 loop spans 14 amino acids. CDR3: CASSPGPGNSPLHF. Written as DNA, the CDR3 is TGTGCCAGCTCACCAGGCCCGGGGAATTCACCCCTCCACTTT.

The CDR3 DNA follows: TGTGCTAGTGGTTCTGCACTTAATCAGCCCCAGCATTTT. The encoded protein is CASGSALNQPQHF. The J gene is TRBJ1-5, the V gene TRBV12-5; D is unresolved. The V and J ends lost 4 bases and 4 bases respectively, with 8 bases between them. CDR3 length: 13 amino acids. The germline CDR1 and CDR2 sequences are LGHNT and FRNRAP. Combining the CDR3 with reference TRBV12-5 and TRBJ1-5 gives the whole variable domain DARVTQTPRHKVTEMGQEVTMRCQPILGHNTVFWYRQTMMQGLELLAYFRNRAPLDDSGMPKDRFSAEMPDATLATLKIQPSEPRDSAVYFCASGSALNQPQHFGDGTRLSIL.

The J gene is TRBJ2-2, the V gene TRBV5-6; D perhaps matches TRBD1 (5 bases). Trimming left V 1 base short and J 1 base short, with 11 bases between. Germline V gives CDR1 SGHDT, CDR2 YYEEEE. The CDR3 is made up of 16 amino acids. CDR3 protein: CASSLYWTLNTGELFF. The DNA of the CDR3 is TGTGCCAGCAGCTTGTACTGGACACTGAACACCGGGGAGCTGTTTTTT.

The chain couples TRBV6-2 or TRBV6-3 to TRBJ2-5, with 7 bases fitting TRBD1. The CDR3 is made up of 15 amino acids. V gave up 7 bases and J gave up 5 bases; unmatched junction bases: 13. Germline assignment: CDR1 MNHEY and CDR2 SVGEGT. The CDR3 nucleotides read TGTGCCAGCATTTTCTCCCAGGGGGACACGGAGACCCAGTACTTC. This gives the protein CASIFSQGDTETQYF.

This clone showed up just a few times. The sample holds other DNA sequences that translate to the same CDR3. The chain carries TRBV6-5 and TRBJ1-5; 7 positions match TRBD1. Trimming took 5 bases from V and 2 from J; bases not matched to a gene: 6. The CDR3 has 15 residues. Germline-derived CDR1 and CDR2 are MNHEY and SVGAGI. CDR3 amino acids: CASSRTGTGNQPQHF. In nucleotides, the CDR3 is TGTGCCAGCAGTCGGACCGGGACAGGCAATCAGCCCCAGCATTTT.

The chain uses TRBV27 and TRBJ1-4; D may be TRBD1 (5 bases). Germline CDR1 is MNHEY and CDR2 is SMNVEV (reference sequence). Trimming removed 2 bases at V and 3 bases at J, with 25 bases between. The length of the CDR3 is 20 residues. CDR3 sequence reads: CASSLRAGRGADYSNEKLFF. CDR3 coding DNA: TGTGCCAGCAGTTTACGGGCAGGGAGGGGTGCAGACTATTCTAATGAAAAACTGTTTTTT. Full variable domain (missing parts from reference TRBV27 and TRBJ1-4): EAQVTQNPRYLITVTGKKLTVTCSQNMNHEYMSWYRQDPGLGLRQIYYSMNVEVTDKGDVPEGYKVSRKEKRNFPLILESPSPNQTSLYFCASSLRAGRGADYSNEKLFFGSGTQLSVL.

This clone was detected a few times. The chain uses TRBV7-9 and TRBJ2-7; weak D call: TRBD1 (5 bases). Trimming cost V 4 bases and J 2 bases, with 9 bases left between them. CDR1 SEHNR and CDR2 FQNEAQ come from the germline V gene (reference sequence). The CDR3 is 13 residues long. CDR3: CASSSTDTYEQYF. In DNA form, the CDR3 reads TGTGCCAGCAGCTCGACAGATACCTACGAGCAGTACTTC.

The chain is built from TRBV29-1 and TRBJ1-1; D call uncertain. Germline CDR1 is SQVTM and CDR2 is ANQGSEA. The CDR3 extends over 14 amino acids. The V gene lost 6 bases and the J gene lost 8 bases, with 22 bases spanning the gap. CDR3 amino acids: CSVSPRGGRWEAFF. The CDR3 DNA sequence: TGCAGCGTCTCGCCCCGGGGAGGCCGGTGGGAAGCTTTCTTT.

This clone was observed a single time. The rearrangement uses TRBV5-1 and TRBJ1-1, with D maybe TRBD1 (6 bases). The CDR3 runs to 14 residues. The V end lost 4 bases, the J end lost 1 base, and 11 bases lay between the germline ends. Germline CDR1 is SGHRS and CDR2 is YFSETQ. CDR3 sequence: CASSVNRENTEAFF. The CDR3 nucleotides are TGCGCCAGCAGCGTTAACAGGGAGAACACTGAAGCTTTCTTT.

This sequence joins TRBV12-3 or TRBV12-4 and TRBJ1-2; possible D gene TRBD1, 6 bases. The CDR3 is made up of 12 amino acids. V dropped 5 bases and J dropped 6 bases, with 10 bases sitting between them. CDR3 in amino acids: CASSPNRDGYTF. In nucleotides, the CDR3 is TGTGCCAGCAGTCCAAACAGGGATGGCTACACCTTC.

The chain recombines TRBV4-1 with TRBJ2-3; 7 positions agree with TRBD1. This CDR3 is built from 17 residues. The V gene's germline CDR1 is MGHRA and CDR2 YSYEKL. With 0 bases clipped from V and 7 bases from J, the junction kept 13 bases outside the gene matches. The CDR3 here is CASSQDHRTGVGNTQYF. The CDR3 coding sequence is TGCGCCAGCAGCCAAGATCATCGGACAGGAGTAGGCAATACGCAGTATTTT.

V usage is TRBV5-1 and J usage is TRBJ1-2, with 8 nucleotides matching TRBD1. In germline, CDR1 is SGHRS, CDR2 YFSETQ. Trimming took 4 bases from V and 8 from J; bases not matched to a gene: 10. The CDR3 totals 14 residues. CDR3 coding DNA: TGCGCCAGCAGCGTATCCAGGGGGCCGGAAGGCTACACCTTC. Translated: CASSVSRGPEGYTF.

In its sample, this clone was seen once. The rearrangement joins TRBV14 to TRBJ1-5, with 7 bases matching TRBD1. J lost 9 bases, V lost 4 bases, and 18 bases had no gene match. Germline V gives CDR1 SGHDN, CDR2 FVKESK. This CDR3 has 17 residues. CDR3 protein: CASSPFGTEEFVRPQHF. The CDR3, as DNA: TGTGCCAGCAGCCCCTTTGGGACAGAGGAGTTCGTGCGGCCCCAGCATTTT.

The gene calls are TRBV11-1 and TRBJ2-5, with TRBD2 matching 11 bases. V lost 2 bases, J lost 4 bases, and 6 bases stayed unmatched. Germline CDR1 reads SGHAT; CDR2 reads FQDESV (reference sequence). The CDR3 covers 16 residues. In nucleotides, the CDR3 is TGTGCCAGCAGCTTATACGGGACTAGCGGTGGAGAGACCCAGTACTTC. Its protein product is CASSLYGTSGGETQYF. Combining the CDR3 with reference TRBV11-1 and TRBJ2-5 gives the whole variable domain EAEVAQSPRYKITEKSQAVAFWCDPISGHATLYWYRQILGQGPELLVQFQDESVVDDSQLPKDRFSAERLKGVDSTLKIQPAELGDSAMYLCASSLYGTSGGETQYFGPGTRLLVL.

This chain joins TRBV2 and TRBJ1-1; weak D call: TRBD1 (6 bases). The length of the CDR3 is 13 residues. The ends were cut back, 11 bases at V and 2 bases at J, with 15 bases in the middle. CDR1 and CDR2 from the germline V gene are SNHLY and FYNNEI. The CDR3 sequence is CAGRTGPNTEAFF. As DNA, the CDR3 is TGTGCCGGGCGAACAGGGCCCAACACTGAAGCTTTCTTT.

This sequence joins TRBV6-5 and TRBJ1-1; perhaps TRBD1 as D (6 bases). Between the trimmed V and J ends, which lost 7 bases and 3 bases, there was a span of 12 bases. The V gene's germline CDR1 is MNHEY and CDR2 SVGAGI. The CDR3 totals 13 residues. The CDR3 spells CASTDSGDTEAFF. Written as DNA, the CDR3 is TGTGCCAGCACCGACTCAGGGGACACTGAAGCTTTCTTT.

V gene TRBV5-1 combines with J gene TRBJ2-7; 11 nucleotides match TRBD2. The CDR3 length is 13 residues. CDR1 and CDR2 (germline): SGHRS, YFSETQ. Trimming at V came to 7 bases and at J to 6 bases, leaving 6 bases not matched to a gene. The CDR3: CASGETSGAEQYF. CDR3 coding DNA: TGCGCCAGCGGGGAGACTAGCGGGGCCGAGCAGTACTTC.

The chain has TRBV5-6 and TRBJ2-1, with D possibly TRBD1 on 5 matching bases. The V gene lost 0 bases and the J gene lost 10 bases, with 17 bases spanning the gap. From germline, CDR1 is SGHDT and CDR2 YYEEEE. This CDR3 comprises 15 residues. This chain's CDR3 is CASSLDRPALEEQFF. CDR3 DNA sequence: TGTGCCAGCAGCTTGGACAGGCCAGCTCTTGAGGAGCAGTTCTTC. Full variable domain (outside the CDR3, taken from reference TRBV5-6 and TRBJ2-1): DAGVTQSPTHLIKTRGQQVTLRCSPKSGHDTVSWYQQALGQGPQFIFQYYEEEERQRGNFPDRFSGHQFPNYSSELNVNALLLGDSALYLCASSLDRPALEEQFFGPGTRLTVL.

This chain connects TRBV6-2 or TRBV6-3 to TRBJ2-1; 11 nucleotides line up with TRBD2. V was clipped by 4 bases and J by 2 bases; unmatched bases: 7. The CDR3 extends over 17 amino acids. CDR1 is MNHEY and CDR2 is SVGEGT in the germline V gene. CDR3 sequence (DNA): TGTGCCAGCAGTTCGCGGACTAGCGGGTTTACCTACAATGAGCAGTTCTTC. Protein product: CASSSRTSGFTYNEQFF.

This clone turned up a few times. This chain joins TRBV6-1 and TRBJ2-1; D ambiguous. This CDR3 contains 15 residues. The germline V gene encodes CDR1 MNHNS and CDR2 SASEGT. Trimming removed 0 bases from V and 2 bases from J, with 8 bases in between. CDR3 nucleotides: TGTGCCAGCAGTGAAGCTGACCAGGCCTACAATGAGCAGTTCTTC. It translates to CASSEADQAYNEQFF.